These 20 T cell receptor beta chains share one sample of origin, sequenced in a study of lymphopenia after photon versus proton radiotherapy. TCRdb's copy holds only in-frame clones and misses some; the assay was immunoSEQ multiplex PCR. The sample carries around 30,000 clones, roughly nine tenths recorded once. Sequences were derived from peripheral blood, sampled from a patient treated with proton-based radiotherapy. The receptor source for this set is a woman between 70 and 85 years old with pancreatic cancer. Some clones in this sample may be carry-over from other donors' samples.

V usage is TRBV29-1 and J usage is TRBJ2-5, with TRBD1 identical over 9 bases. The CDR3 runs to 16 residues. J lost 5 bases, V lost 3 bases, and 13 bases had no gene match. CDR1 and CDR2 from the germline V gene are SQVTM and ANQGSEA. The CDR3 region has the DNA TGCAGCGTTGACCGCTCAGGACAGGGGCTGGGGGAGACCCAGTACTTC. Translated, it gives CSVDRSGQGLGETQYF.

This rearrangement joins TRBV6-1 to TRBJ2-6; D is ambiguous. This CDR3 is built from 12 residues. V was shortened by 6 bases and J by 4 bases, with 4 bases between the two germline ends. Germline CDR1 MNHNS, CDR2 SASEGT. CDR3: CASSRGANVLTF. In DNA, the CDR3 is TGTGCCAGCAGCCGGGGGGCCAACGTCCTGACTTTC.

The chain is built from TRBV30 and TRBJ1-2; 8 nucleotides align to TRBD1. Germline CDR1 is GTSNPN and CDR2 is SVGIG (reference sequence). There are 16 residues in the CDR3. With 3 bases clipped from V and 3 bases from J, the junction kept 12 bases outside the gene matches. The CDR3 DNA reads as TGTGCCTGGAGAGGGGGGGGACAGGCTCGCGACTATGGCTACACCTTC. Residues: CAWRGGGQARDYGYTF.

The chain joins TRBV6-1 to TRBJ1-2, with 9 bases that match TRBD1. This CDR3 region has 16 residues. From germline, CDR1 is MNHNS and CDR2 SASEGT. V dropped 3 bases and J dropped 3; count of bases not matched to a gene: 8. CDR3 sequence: CASSDSGQGLDYGYTF. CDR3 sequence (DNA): TGTGCCAGCAGTGATAGTGGACAGGGGTTGGACTATGGCTACACCTTC.

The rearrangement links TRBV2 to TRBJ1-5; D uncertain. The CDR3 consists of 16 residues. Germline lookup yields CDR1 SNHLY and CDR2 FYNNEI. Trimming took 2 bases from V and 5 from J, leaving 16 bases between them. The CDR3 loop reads CASSERGLGGYQPQHF. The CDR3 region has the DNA TGTGCCAGCAGTGAACGAGGGTTGGGCGGTTATCAGCCCCAGCATTTT. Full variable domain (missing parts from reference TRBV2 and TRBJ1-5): EPEVTQTPSHQVTQMGQEVILRCVPISNHLYFYWYRQILGQKVEFLVSFYNNEISEKSEIFDDQFSVERPDGSNFTLKIRSTKLEDSAMYFCASSERGLGGYQPQHFGDGTRLSIL.

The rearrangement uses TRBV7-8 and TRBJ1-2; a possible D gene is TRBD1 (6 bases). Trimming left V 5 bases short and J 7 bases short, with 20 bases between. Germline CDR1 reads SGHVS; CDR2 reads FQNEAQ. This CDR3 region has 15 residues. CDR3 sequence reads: CASSPLRRDTRGYTF. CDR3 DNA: TGTGCCAGCAGCCCCCTAAGGCGGGACACCCGTGGCTACACCTTC.

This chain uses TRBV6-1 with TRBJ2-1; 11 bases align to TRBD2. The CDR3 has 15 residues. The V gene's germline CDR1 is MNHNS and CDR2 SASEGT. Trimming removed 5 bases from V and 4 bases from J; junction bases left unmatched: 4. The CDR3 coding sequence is TGTGCCAGCAGTCAACTAGCGGGAGCATACAATGAGCAGTTCTTC. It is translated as CASSQLAGAYNEQFF.

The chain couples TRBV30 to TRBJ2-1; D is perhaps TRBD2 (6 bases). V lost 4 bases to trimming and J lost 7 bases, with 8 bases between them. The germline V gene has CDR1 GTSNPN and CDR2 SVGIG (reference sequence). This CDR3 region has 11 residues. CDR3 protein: CAWTGRNEQFF. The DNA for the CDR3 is TGTGCCTGGACAGGGAGGAATGAGCAGTTCTTC. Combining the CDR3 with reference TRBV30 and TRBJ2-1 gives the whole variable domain SQTIHQWPATLVQPVGSPLSLECTVEGTSNPNLYWYRQAAGRGLQLLFYSVGIGQISSEVPQNLSASRPQDRQFILSSKKLLLSDSGFYLCAWTGRNEQFFGPGTRLTVL.

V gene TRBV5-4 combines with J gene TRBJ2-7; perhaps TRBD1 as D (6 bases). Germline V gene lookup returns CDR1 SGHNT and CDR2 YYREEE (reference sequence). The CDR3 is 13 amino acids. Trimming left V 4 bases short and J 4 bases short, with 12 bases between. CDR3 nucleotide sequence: TGTGCCAGCAGCCTAGTTGGGACATACGAGCAGTACTTC. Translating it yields CASSLVGTYEQYF.

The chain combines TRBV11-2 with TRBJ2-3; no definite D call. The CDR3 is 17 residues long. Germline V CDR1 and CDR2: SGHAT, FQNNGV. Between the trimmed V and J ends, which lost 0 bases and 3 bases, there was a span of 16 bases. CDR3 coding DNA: TGTGCCAGCAGCTTAGACGGGCGGCCCGGTGGGACAGATACGCAGTATTTT. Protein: CASSLDGRPGGTDTQYF.

The CDR3 DNA follows: TGTGCCAGCAGTACCGGACAGGGGAGATTCCCCCTCCACTTT. Protein product: CASSTGQGRFPLHF. The chain recombines TRBV28 with TRBJ1-6, with 9 bases identical to TRBD1. The V and J ends lost 5 bases and 13 bases, in that order; junction bases with no gene match: 9. Germline lookup yields CDR1 MDHEN and CDR2 SYDVKM. The CDR3 loop spans 14 amino acids.

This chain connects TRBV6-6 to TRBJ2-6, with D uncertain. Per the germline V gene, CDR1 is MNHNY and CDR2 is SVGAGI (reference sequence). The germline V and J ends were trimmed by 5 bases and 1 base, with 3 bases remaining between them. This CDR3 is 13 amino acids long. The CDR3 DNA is TGTGCCAGCAGTATTTCTGGGGCCAACGTCCTGACTTTC. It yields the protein CASSISGANVLTF.

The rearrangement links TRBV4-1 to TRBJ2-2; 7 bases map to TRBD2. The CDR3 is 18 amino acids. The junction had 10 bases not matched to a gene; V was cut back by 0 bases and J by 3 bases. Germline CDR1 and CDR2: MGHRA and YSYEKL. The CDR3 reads CASSQDPAEAGYTGELFF. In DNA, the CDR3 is TGCGCCAGCAGCCAAGATCCGGCGGAAGCGGGATACACCGGGGAGCTGTTTTTT.

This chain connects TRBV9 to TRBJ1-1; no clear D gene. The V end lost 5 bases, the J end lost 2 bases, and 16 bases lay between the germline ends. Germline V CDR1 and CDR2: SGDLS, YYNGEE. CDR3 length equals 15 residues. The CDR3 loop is CASRGSHGVNTEAFF. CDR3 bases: TGTGCCAGCAGGGGCTCCCATGGGGTAAACACTGAAGCTTTCTTT.

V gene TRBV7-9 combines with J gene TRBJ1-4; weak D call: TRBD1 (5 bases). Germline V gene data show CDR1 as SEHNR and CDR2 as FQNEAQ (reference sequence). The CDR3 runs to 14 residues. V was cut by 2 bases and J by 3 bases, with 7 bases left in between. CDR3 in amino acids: CASSLWDPNEKLFF. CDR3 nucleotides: TGTGCCAGCAGCTTATGGGACCCTAATGAAAAACTGTTTTTT.

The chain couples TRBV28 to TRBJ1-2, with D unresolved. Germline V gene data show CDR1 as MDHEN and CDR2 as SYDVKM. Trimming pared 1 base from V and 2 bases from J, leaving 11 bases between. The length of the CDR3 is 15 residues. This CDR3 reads CASSLSVLSNYGYTF. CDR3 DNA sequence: TGTGCCAGCAGTTTATCGGTCCTGTCAAACTATGGCTACACCTTC.

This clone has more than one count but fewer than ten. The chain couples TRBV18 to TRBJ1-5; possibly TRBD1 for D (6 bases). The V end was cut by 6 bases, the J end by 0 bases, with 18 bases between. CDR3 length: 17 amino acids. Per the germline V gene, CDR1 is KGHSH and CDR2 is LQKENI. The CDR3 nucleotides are TGTGCCAGCTCTAGGATACAGGGAGCTGGTAGCAATCAGCCCCAGCATTTT. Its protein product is CASSRIQGAGSNQPQHF.

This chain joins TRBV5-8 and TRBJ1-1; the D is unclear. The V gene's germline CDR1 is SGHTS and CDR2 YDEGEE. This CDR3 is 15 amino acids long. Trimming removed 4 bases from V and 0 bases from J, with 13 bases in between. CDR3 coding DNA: TGTGCCAGCAGCCCGGACCCTGCAGTGAACACTGAAGCTTTCTTT. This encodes CASSPDPAVNTEAFF.

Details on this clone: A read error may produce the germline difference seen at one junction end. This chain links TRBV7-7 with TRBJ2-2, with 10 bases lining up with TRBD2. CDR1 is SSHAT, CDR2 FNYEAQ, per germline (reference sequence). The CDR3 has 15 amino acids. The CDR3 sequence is CASNPTTSGTGELFF. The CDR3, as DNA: TGTGCTAGCAACCCCACGACTAGCGGGACCGGGGAGCTGTTTTTT.

CDR3: CATTRDRGQETQYF. The CDR3 DNA sequence: TGTGCCACCACCCGGGACAGGGGGCAAGAGACCCAGTACTTC. The chain recombines TRBV15 with TRBJ2-5; 11 bases map to TRBD1. The J segment lost 2 bases and the V segment lost 7 bases, leaving 3 bases of the junction unmatched. Germline CDR1 and CDR2: LNHNV and YYDKDF (reference sequence). The CDR3 extends over 14 amino acids.